This T cell receptor (beta chain) was sequenced during a study of T-cell memory formation after mild COVID-19. This clonotype was picked up a small number of times. MiXCR, run by TCRdb on the 5' RACE reads, gives a single entry per CDR3 protein. This repertoire shows 450,000 to 650,000 distinct CDR3 sequences, about a fifth found once; its top ten account for roughly 8.3%. V was clipped by 5 bases and J by 0 bases; unmatched bases: 6. This CDR3 spans 16 amino acids. The germline CDR1 and CDR2 sequences are SGHTA and FQGTGA. The gene calls are TRBV7-3 and TRBJ2-2, with 7 bases fitting TRBD2. The TCR comes from an adult woman who had mild COVID-19 (a few samples of this study predate the infection). Cell type and time point are not known. Sequencing was performed on PBMCs or a T cell subset sorted from them (not recorded which). The CDR3 is CASSPQRGTNTGELFF. For the CDR3, the DNA is TGTGCCAGCAGCCCGCAGCGGGGTACGAACACCGGGGAGCTGTTTTTT.